This TCR beta chain was captured in a study of T-cell memory formation after mild COVID-19. This clonotype was detected only once. In TCRdb, the 5' RACE reads were re-called with MiXCR into one record per CDR3 protein. This sample carries under 450,000 distinct CDR3 sequences, more than 20% of them seen once, and the ten largest clones take over 10%. CDR1 and CDR2 (germline): SGHDT, YYEEEE. There are 16 residues in the CDR3. The V end lost 6 bases, the J end lost 0 bases, and 13 bases lay between the germline ends. Input material: PBMCs or a T cell subset sorted from them (not recorded which). This receptor was taken from an adult woman who had mild COVID-19 (a few samples of this study predate the infection). Cell type and time point are not known. V is TRBV5-6 and J is TRBJ1-6; D unresolved. The CDR3 DNA is TGTGCCAGCATCGAGTACTCAAGCTCCTATAATTCACCCCTCCACTTT. Amino acid sequence: CASIEYSSSYNSPLHF.